This T cell receptor (beta chain) was sequenced for a study of CD8 T cells in ankylosing spondylitis. Study-level findings and limits: About 8 highly homologous variants formed a TCR beta motif that appeared characteristic of ankylosing spondylitis blood.

This clonotype was seen ten or more times. What it binds is not known. The CDR3 is 12 amino acids. Germline CDR1 and CDR2: DFQATT and SNEGSKA (reference sequence). V lost 2 bases, J lost 5 bases, and 9 bases lay in between. Via MiXCR, TCRdb re-called the 5' RACE reads, giving one row per CDR3 protein. The sample contains about 240,000 distinct CDR3 sequences, roughly a tenth of which appear only once. The chain employs TRBV20-1 and TRBJ2-5, with D unresolved. The sequenced sample consisted of blood, either unsorted or a sorted T cell fraction (not recorded which). This receptor was taken from a male donor with ankylosing spondylitis or in good health (not recorded which). The CDR3 spells CSARLRLETQYF. In DNA, the CDR3 is TGCAGTGCTAGACTTCGCCTGGAGACCCAGTACTTC.